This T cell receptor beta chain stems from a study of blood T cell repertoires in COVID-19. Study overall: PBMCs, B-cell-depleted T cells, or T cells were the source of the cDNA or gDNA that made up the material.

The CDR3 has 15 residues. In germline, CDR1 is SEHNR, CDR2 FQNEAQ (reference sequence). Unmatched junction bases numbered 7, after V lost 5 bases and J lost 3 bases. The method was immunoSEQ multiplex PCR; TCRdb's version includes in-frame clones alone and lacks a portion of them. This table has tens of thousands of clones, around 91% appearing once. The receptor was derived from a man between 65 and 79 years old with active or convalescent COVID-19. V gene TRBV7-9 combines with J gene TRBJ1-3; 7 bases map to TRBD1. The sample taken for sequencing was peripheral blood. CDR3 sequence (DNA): TGTGCCAGCAGCCCCGGACAGGTTTTTGGAAACACCATATATTTT. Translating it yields CASSPGQVFGNTIYF.